This record concerns one TCR beta chain sequence. Its antigen is not known. This CDR3 contains 16 residues. The ends were cut back, 5 bases at V and 5 bases at J, with 21 bases in the middle. Germline V gene data show CDR1 as SEHNR and CDR2 as FQNEAQ (reference sequence). TCRdb re-analysed the 5' RACE reads in MiXCR, keeping a single row per CDR3 protein. Seen here are about 470,000 distinct CDR3 sequences, over 15% observed once, and the top ten hold around 12%. This specimen comes from a study of T-cell memory formation after mild COVID-19. Across the study: TCR clusters were mostly confined to one donor each.

General study results and limits: Clones shrinking from day 15 to 85 showed even CD4/CD8 mixes; later expanders tilted CD4+. Contracting CD4+ clones sat mainly in CM and EM; CD8+ in EMRA. That cross-reactive memory joined was suggested by some responding clones appearing in pre-infection memory.

This sequence joins TRBV7-9 and TRBJ2-5; the D gene could be TRBD1 or TRBD2 (5 bases each). This TCR was recovered from an adult woman who had mild COVID-19 (a few samples of this study predate the infection). Cell type and time point are not known. The sample was PBMCs or a T cell subset sorted from them (not recorded which). The CDR3 spells CASSPFTRGAGETQYF. DNA of the CDR3: TGTGCCAGCAGCCCCTTCACGAGGGGCGCCGGGGAGACCCAGTACTTC. Filled out from reference TRBV7-9 and TRBJ2-5, the complete variable domain reads DTGVSQNPRHKITKRGQNVTFRCDPISEHNRLYWYRQTLGQGPEFLTYFQNEAQLEKSRLLSDRFSAERPKGSFSTLEIQRTEQGDSAMYLCASSPFTRGAGETQYFGPGTRLLVL.